What follows describes a single T cell receptor (beta chain). Its antigen is as yet unknown. The same CDR3 also results from other DNA sequences found in this sample. Assay used: immunoSEQ multiplex PCR; TCRdb lists only in-frame clones, some missing. The sample records 34,000 or so clones, roughly four fifths being singletons. This entry comes from a study of radiotherapy plus CTLA-4 blockade in lung cancer. For the study at large: Among patients, 15% to 20% showed objective responses, and roughly 30% had disease control.

Broader study findings: Strongest reported response predictors: early blood clone changes and post-radiation interferon-beta. In blood, tumor-derived TCR clones expanded after radiotherapy plus ipilimumab.

V lost 0 bases and J 6 bases, leaving 13 bases between the germline ends. Germline V gene lookup returns CDR1 SGDLS and CDR2 YYNGEE. This CDR3 comprises 16 residues. Source: peripheral blood, taken from a patient treated with radiotherapy plus ipilimumab. The chain is built from TRBV9 and TRBJ2-6; D uncertain. The clonotype was recovered from a human donor with non-small cell lung cancer that progressed on radiotherapy plus ipilimumab. The DNA for the CDR3 is TGTGCCAGCAGCGTAGCCTGGACCGCTCAGGCCAACGTCCTGACTTTC. This gives the protein CASSVAWTAQANVLTF.